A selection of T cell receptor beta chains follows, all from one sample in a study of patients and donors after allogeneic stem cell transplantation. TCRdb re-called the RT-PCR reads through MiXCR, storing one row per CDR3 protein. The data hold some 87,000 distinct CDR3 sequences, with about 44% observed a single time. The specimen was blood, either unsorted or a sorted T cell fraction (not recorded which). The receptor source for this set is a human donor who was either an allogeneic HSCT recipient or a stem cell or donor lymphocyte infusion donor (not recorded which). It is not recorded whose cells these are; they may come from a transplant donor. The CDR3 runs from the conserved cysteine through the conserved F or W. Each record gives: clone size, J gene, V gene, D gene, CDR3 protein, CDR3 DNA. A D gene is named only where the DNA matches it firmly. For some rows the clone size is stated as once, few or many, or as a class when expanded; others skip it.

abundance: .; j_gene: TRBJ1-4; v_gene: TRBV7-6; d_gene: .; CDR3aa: CASSLAPGHNEKLFF; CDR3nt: TGTGCCAGCAGCTTAGCGCCAGGCCATAATGAAAAACTGTTTTTT
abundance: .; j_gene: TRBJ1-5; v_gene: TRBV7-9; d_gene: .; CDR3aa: CASSLHPGREQPQHF; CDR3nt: TGTGCCAGCAGCCTCCACCCCGGAAGGGAACAGCCCCAGCATTTT
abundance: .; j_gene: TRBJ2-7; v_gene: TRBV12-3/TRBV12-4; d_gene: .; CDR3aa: CASTEQGAPYEQYF; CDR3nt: TGTGCCAGCACCGAGCAGGGTGCGCCCTACGAGCAGTACTTC
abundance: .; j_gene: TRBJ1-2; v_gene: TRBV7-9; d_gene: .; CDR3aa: CASSLVGYGYTF; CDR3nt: TGTGCCAGCAGCTTAGTCGGTTATGGCTACACCTTC
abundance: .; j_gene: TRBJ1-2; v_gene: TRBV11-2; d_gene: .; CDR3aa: CASSPLIDGFYGYTF; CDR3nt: TGTGCCAGCAGTCCTCTAATCGACGGCTTCTATGGCTACACCTTC
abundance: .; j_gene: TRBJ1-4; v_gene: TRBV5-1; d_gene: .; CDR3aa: CASSLVAGSNEKLFF; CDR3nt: TGCGCCAGCAGCTTGGTGGCAGGGAGTAATGAAAAACTGTTTTTT
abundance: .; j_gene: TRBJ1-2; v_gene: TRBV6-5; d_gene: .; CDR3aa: CASSYGPDGVYTF; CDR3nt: TGTGCCAGCAGTTATGGCCCCGACGGGGTCTACACCTTC
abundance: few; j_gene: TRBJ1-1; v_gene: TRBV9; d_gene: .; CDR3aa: CASSPQVGDLSTEAFF; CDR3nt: TGTGCCAGCAGCCCCCAAGTGGGGGACCTGAGCACTGAAGCTTTCTTT
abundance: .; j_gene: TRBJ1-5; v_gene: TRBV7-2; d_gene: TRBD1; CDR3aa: CASSLVRTGFSNQPQHF; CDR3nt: TGTGCCAGCAGCTTAGTCCGGACAGGCTTTAGCAATCAGCCCCAGCATTTT
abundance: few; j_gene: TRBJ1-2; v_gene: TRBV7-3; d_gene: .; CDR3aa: CASSQGAVGTPEYYGYTF; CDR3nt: TGTGCCAGCAGTCAGGGAGCGGTCGGGACACCGGAGTACTATGGCTACACCTTC